The following is a T cell receptor (beta chain) sequence with its context. The antigen is unknown. This may stem from a read error, because a much larger clone lies one nucleotide away. TCRdb analysed the PCR reads with MiXCR anew, one entry per CDR3 protein. The table has approximately 500,000 distinct CDR3 sequences, around 23% seen once. The data were obtained in a study of molecular identifiers for immune sequencing clone quantification. The CDR3 sequence is 14 residues long. Germline V lookup: CDR1 KGHDR, CDR2 SFDVKD. Points from the study as a whole: More than 97% of effector molecules, versus under 1% of naive-cell molecules, belonged to clones above 20 RNA copies.

The receptor was derived from a human donor in good health. Some libraries in this study had Jurkat cell RNA spiked in. Sequenced sample: naive CD8+ T cells from blood, with Jurkat cell RNA spiked in. This sample's subset: FACS-sorted CD8+CD4-CCR7+CD45RA+ naive T cells. The chain employs TRBV24-1 and TRBJ2-2; the D is unclear. CDR3 coding DNA: TGTGCCACCGGTGATTTCCTTAACACCGGGGAGCTGTTTTTT. It encodes CATGDFLNTGELFF.